One and the same sample provided the 3 T cell receptor beta chains below, sequenced in a study of blood T cell repertoires in COVID-19. Sequenced by immunoSEQ multiplex PCR; TCRdb stores in-frame clones only, minus some. The table has about 200,000 clones, 88% seen once. The specimen sequenced was peripheral blood. Receptor source: a man aged 50-60 years with COVID-19, enrolled during active disease.

This chain uses TRBV4-3 with TRBJ2-2, with D possibly being TRBD1 (6 bases). CDR1 is LGHNA and CDR2 is YSLEER in the germline V gene. This CDR3 comprises 20 residues. V dropped 2 bases and J dropped 6 bases, with 28 bases sitting between them. The CDR3 coding sequence is TGCGCCAGCAGCCAAATTGCTCTTGGCTGGACAGACAAGGCGGCCGGGGAGCTGTTTTTT. Protein sequence: CASSQIALGWTDKAAGELFF.

The chain has TRBV28 and TRBJ2-7; weak D call: TRBD2 (5 bases). Looked up from germline, CDR1 is MDHEN and CDR2 is SYDVKM. The CDR3 has 12 amino acids. Trimming left V 2 bases short and J 10 bases short, with 12 bases between. The CDR3 loop is CASSLDTGTQYF. The CDR3 DNA is TGTGCCAGCAGTTTAGATACGGGAACCCAGTACTTC.

This chain connects TRBV6-2 or TRBV6-3 to TRBJ1-2; TRBD1 matches 9 bases. Germline-derived CDR1 and CDR2 are MNHEY and SVGEGT. The CDR3 loop spans 17 amino acids. J lost 4 bases, V lost 6 bases, and 15 bases had no gene match. The CDR3 sequence is CASSLKLTGGAFYGYTF. The CDR3 bases are TGTGCCAGCAGCCTCAAATTAACAGGGGGCGCGTTCTATGGCTACACCTTC.